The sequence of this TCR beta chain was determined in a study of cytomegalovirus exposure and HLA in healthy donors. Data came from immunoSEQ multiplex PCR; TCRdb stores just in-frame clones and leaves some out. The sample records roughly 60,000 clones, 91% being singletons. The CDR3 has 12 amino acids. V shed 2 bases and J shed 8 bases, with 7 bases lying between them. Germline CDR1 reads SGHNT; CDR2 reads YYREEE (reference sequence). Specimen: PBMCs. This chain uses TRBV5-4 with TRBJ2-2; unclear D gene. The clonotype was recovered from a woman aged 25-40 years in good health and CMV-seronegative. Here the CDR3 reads CASSFYSGELFF. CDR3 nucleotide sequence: TGTGCCAGCAGCTTTTATAGTGGGGAGCTGTTTTTT.